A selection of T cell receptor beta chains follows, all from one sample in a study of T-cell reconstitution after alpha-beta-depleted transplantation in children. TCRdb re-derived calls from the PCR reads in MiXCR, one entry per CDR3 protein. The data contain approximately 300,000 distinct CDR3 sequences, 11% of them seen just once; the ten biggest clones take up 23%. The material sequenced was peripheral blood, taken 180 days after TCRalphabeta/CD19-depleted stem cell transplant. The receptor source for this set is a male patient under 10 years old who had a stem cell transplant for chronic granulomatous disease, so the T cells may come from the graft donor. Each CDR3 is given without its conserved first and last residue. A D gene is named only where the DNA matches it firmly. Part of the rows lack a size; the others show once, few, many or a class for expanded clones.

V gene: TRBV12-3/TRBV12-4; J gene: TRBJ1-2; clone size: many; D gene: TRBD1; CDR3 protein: ASSLAQGVYGYT
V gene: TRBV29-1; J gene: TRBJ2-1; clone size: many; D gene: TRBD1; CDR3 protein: SGGTGYNEQF
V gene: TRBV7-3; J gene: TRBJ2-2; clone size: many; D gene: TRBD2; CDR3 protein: ASSYLGLAGTGELF
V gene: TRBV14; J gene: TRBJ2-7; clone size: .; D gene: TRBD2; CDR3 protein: ASSPGLGREQY
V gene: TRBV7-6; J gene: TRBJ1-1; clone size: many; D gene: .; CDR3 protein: ASSSRSRQTNTEAF
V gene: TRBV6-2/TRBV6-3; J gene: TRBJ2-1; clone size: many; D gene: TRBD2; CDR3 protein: ASSSRPLAFLRAGVRYNEQF
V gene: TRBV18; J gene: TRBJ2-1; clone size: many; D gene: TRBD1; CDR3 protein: ASSGQELNNEQF
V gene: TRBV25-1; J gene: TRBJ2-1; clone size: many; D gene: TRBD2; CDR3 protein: ASSGHVEAGTSGSPLLNNEQF
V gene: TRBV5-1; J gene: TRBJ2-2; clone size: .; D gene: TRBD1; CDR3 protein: ASRGSRQGALDTGELF
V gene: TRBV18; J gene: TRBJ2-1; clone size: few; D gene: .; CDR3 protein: ASSRILTPGYNEQF
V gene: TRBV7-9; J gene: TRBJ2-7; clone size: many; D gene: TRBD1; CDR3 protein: ASSLIWPGTGVYEQY
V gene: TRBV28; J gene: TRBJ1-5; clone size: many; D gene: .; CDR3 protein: ASKIQGRQPQH
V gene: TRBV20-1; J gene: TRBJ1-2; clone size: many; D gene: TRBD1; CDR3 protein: SAPGQAPYGYT
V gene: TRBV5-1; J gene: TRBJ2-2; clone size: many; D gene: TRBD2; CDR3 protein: ASSFRGGDPNTGELF
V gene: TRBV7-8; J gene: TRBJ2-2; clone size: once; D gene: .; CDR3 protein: ASSLGRQAPGELF
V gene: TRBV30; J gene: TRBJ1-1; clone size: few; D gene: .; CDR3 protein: AFTRDLNTEAF
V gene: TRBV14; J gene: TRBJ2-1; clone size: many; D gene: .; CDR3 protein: ASSQDPLNSYNEQF
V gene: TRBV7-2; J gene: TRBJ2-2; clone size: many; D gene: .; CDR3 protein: ASSLVGLNTGELF
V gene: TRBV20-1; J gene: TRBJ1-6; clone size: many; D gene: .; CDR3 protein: SASRPPP
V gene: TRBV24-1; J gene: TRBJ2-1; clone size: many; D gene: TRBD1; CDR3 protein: ATSKTGYNEQF
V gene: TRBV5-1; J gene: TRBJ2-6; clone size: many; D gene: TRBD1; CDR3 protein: ASTDRERSGANVLT
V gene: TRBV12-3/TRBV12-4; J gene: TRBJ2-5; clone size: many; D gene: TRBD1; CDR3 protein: ASSFRQGTQETQY
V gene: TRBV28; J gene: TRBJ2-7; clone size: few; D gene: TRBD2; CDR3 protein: ASSTASGIPYEQY
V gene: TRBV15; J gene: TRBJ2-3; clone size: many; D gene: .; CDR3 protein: ATSRDTLSTDTQY
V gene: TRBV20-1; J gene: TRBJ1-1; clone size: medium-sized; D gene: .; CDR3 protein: SACRDSGTEAF
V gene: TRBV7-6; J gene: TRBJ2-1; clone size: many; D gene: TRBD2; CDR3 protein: ASSSGLAGGGEQF
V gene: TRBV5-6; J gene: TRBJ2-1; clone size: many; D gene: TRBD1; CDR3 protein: ASSSQRDRGNEQF
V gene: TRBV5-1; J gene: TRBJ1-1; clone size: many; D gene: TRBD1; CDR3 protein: ASRWDGQGRTEAF
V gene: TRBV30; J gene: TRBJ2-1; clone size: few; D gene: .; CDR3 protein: AWSYRVENEQF
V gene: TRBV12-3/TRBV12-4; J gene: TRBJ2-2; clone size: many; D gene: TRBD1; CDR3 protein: ASSKTGGETGELF
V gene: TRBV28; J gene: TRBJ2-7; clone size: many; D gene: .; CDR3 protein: ASIGPAGQTYEQY
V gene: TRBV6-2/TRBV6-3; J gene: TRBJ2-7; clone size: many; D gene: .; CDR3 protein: ASSPPGRPAYEQY
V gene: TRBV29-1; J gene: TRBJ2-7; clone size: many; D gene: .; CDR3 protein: SVGQTPYEQY
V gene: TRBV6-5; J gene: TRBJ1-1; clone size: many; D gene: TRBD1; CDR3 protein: AAGQAF
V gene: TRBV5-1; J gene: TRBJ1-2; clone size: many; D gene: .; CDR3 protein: ASSRTAYGYT
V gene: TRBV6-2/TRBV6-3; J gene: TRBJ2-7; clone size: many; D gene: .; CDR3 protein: ASSYDSRGTYEQY
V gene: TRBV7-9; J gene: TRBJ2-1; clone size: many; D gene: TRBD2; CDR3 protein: ASSPLELGGYEQF
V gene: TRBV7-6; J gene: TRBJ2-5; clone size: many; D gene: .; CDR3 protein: ASSSARGNQPKKTQY
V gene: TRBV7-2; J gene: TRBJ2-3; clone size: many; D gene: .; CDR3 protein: ASSLGSGGLPDTQY
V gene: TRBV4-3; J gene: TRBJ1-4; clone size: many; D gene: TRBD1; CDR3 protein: ASSQDGTGPAGEKLF
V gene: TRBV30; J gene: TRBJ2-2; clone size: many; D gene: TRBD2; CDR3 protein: AWRTGGGTGELF
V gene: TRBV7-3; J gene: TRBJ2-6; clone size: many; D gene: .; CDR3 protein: ASSQRGTTLSGANVLT
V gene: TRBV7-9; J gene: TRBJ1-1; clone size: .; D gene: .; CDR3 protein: ASSWGPTEAF